Below, 14 T cell receptor beta chains from the same sample are listed, as sequenced in a study of shared clonotypes between healthy human individuals. Using immunoSEQ multiplex PCR, the repertoire was profiled, and TCRdb retains in-frame clones only, with some absent. This table has about 2.3 million clones, more than 80% appearing once. The source material was naive CD4+ T cells from PBMCs. Subset noted: CD45RA+ positively selected. Every receptor here comes from a man between 18 and 35 years old in good health. Some clones in this sample may be carry-over from other donors' samples.

A remark on this clone: Other DNA sequences from this sample encode an identical CDR3 as well. The CDR3 here is CASSFSETQYF. In nucleotides, the CDR3 is TGTGCCAGCAGTTTCTCAGAGACCCAGTACTTC. The chain is built from TRBV28 and TRBJ2-5; D call uncertain. The length of the CDR3 is 11 residues. Trimming pared 3 bases from V and 4 bases from J, leaving 3 bases between. In germline, CDR1 is MDHEN, CDR2 SYDVKM.

The rearrangement joins TRBV9 to TRBJ2-5, with TRBD2 matching 8 bases. V trimming: 0 bases; J trimming: 7 bases; junction bases outside the gene matches: 5. Germline V gene lookup returns CDR1 SGDLS and CDR2 YYNGEE. The CDR3 contains 14 residues. CDR3 in amino acids: CASSVEGSGATQYF. The CDR3 bases are TGTGCCAGCAGCGTAGAGGGTAGCGGGGCGACCCAGTACTTC.

The chain links TRBV5-4 to TRBJ2-7; either TRBD1 or TRBD2 may fit D (5 bases each). Looked up from germline, CDR1 is SGHNT and CDR2 is YYREEE (reference sequence). CDR3 length: 15 amino acids. V was clipped by 0 bases and J by 0 bases, with 10 bases between them. DNA of the CDR3: TGTGCCAGCAGCTTGGGGGACGGCGTCTCCTACGAGCAGTACTTC. It translates to CASSLGDGVSYEQYF.

This chain connects TRBV6-1 to TRBJ2-1; TRBD1 might be the D (6 bases). The CDR3 extends over 15 amino acids. Trimming cost V 2 bases and J 4 bases, with 12 bases left between them. Germline CDR1 reads MNHNS; CDR2 reads SASEGT. The CDR3 region is CASSEYRVRYNEQFF. CDR3 DNA: TGTGCCAGCAGTGAATACAGGGTAAGGTACAATGAGCAGTTCTTC.

The chain is built from TRBV5-1 and TRBJ2-5; 11 positions match TRBD2. Trimming cost V 4 bases and J 5 bases; bases outside gene matches: 10. The CDR3 length is 16 residues. The germline V gene has CDR1 SGHRS and CDR2 YFSETQ. DNA for the CDR3: TGCGCCAGCAGCAGGGGACTAGCGGATATATCGGAGACCCAGTACTTC. As protein: CASSRGLADISETQYF. The variable domain in full, with the rest retrieved from reference TRBV5-1 and TRBJ2-5, is KAGVTQTPRYLIKTRGQQVTLSCSPISGHRSVSWYQQTPGQGLQFLFEYFSETQRNKGNFPGRFSGRQFSNSRSEMNVSTLELGDSALYLCASSRGLADISETQYFGPGTRLLVL.

A single count supports this clone. V and J are TRBV28 and TRBJ2-5; D is undetermined. CDR3 size: 14 residues. The germline V gene encodes CDR1 MDHEN and CDR2 SYDVKM. Trimming shortened V by 5 bases and J by 7 bases, and 17 bases separated the two germline ends. The DNA of the CDR3 is TGTGCCAGCAGTCCACCGGGCCCCCTGGGGACCCAGTACTTC. Translated: CASSPPGPLGTQYF.

The chain couples TRBV4-2 to TRBJ1-1, with TRBD1 matching over 9 bases. The V and J ends lost 4 bases and 4 bases, in that order; junction bases with no gene match: 13. The germline CDR1 and CDR2 sequences are LGHNA and YNFKEQ. There are 17 residues in the CDR3. This CDR3 reads CASSPTGTGSFGTEAFF. CDR3 DNA: TGTGCCAGCAGCCCGACGGGGACAGGGTCCTTTGGCACTGAAGCTTTCTTT.

CDR3 in amino acids: CASSLATDSENTEAFF. In nucleotides, the CDR3 is TGTGCCAGCAGCTTAGCGACGGACTCTGAGAACACTGAAGCTTTCTTT. The chain carries TRBV7-2 and TRBJ1-1; D gene uncertain. There are 16 residues in the CDR3. V dropped 0 bases and J dropped 1 base, with 12 bases sitting between them. The V gene's germline CDR1 is SGHTA and CDR2 FQGNSA.

About this clone itself: This same CDR3 is encoded by further DNA sequences in the sample. This chain links TRBV28 with TRBJ1-1; D gene unclear. The CDR3 loop spans 14 amino acids. V was clipped by 2 bases and J by 2 bases, with 9 bases between them. CDR1 and CDR2 (germline): MDHEN, SYDVKM. The CDR3 is CASSLGRKNTEAFF. As DNA, the CDR3 is TGTGCCAGCAGTTTAGGAAGAAAAAACACTGAAGCTTTCTTT.

J is TRBJ1-5 and V is TRBV4-2; TRBD1 matches 11 bases. The junction had 7 bases not matched to a gene; V was cut back by 0 bases and J by 6 bases. The germline V gene encodes CDR1 LGHNA and CDR2 YNFKEQ. CDR3 size: 17 residues. This CDR3 reads CASSQDLGTGGVQPQHF. The DNA of the CDR3 is TGTGCCAGCAGCCAAGATCTTGGGACAGGGGGGGTTCAGCCCCAGCATTTT.

V and J are TRBV9 and TRBJ2-7, with 10 bases identical to TRBD2. The germline gives CDR1 SGDLS, CDR2 YYNGEE. With V trimmed by 0 bases and J by 3 bases, 6 bases remained unmatched. The CDR3 is made up of 16 amino acids. For the CDR3, the DNA is TGTGCCAGCAGCGTAGATCCTAGCGGGAGTGGCTACGAGCAGTACTTC. Encoded protein: CASSVDPSGSGYEQYF.

The chain has TRBV12-5 and TRBJ2-7, with D unresolved. Germline V gene data show CDR1 as LGHNT and CDR2 as FRNRAP. Between the trimmed V and J ends, which lost 5 bases and 2 bases, there was a span of 10 bases. This CDR3 spans 13 amino acids. CDR3 DNA sequence: TGTGCTAGTGGTCAAACAGAGACCTACGAGCAGTACTTC. Protein: CASGQTETYEQYF.

The gene calls are TRBV5-4 and TRBJ1-4; 7 nucleotides align to TRBD1. This CDR3 contains 15 residues. Germline lookup yields CDR1 SGHNT and CDR2 YYREEE (reference sequence). V trimming: 4 bases; J trimming: 6 bases; junction bases outside the gene matches: 9. The CDR3 reads CASSPGQLPHEKLFF. As DNA, the CDR3 is TGTGCCAGCAGCCCGGGACAGTTACCTCATGAAAAACTGTTTTTT.

Notes on this clone: Additional DNA sequences in this sample encode the identical CDR3. The genes are TRBV9 and TRBJ2-7; 8 nucleotides agree with TRBD2. The CDR3 consists of 15 residues. The V gene's germline CDR1 is SGDLS and CDR2 YYNGEE. The V and J ends lost 4 bases and 3 bases, in that order; junction bases with no gene match: 9. This chain's CDR3 is CASSPASGSFYEQYF. In nucleotides, the CDR3 is TGTGCCAGCAGCCCTGCGAGCGGGAGCTTCTACGAGCAGTACTTC.